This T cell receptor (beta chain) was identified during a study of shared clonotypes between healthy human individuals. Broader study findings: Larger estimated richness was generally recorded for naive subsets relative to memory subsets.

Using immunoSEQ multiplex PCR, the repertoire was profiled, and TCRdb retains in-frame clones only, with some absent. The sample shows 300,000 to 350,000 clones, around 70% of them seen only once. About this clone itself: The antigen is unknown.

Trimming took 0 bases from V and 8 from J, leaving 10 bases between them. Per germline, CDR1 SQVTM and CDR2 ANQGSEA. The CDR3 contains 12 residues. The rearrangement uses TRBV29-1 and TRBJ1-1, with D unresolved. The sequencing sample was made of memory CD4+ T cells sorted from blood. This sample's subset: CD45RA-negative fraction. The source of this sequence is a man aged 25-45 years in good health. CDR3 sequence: CSVEDPGGEAFF. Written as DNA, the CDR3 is TGCAGCGTTGAAGATCCGGGTGGCGAAGCTTTCTTT.